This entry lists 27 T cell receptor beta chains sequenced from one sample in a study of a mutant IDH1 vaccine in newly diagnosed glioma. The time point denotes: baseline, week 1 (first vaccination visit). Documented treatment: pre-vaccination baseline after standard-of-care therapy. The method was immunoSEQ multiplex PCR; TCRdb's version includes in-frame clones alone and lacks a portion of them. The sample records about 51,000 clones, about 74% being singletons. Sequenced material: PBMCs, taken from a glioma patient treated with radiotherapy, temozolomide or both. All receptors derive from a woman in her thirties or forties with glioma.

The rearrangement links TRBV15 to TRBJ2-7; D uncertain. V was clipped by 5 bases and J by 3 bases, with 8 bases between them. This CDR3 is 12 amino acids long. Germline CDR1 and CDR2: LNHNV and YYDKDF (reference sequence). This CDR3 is CATSSTVYEQYF. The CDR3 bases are TGTGCCACCAGCTCAACAGTCTACGAGCAGTACTTC.

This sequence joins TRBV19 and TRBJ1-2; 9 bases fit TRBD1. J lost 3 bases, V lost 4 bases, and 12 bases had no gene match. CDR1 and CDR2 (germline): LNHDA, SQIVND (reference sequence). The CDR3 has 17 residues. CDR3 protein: CASSTRYRTGEDYGYTF. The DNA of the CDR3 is TGTGCCAGTAGTACGAGATATCGGACAGGGGAGGACTATGGCTACACCTTC.

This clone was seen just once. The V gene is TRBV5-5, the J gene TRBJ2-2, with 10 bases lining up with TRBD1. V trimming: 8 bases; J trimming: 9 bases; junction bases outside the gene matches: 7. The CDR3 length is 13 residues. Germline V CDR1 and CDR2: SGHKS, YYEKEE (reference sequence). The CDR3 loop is CASETGGNWELFF. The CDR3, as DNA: TGTGCCAGTGAGACAGGGGGCAATTGGGAGCTGTTTTTT.

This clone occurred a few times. CDR3 sequence (DNA): TGTGCCAGCAGCTGGGGAGACAGGAAGCTTTCTGGGGCCAACGTCCTGACTTTC. Translated: CASSWGDRKLSGANVLTF. This chain joins TRBV7-8 and TRBJ2-6, with D tentatively TRBD1 (6 bases). From germline, CDR1 is SGHVS and CDR2 FQNEAQ. V was clipped by 4 bases and J by 1 base, with 17 bases between them. The CDR3 is 18 amino acids.

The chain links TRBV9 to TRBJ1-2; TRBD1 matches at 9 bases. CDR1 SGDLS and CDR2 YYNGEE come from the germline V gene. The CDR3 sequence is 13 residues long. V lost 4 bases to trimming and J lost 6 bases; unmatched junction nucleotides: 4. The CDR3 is CASSSTGGDGYTF. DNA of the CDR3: TGTGCCAGCAGCTCTACAGGGGGCGATGGCTACACCTTC.

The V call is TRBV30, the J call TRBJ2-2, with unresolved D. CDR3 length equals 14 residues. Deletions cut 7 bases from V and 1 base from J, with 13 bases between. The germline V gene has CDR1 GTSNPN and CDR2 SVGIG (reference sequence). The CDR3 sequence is CASLPGLNTGELFF. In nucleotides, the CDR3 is TGTGCCTCTCTTCCGGGCCTGAACACCGGGGAGCTGTTTTTT.

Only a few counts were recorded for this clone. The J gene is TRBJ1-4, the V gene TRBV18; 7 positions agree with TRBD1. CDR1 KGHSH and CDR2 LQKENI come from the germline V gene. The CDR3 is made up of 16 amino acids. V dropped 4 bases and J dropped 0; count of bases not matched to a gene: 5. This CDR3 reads CASSRGTAATNEKLFF. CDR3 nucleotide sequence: TGTGCCAGCTCACGAGGGACAGCTGCAACTAATGAAAAACTGTTTTTT.

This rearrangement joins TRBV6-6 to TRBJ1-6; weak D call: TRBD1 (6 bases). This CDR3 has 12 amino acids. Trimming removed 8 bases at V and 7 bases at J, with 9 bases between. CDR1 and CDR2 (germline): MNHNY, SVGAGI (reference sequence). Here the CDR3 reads CASEGGNSPLHF. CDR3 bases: TGTGCCAGCGAGGGGGGAAATTCACCCCTCCACTTT.

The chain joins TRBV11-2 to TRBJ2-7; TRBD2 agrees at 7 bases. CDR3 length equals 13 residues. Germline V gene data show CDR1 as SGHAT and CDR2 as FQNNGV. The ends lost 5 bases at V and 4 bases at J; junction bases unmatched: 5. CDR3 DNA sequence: TGTGCCAGCAGCCGCGGGACTAATTACGAGCAGTACTTC. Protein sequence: CASSRGTNYEQYF. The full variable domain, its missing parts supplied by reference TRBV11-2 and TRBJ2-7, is EAGVAQSPRYKIIEKRQSVAFWCNPISGHATLYWYQQILGQGPKLLIQFQNNGVVDDSQLPKDRFSAERLKGVDSTLKIQPAKLEDSAVYLCASSRGTNYEQYFGPGTRLTVT.

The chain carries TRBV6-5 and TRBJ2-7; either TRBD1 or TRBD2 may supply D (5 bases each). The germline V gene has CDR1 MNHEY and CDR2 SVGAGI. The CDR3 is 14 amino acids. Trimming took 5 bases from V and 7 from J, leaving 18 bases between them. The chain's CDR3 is CASSDWDGSGEQYF. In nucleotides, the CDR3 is TGTGCCAGCAGTGACTGGGACGGTTCGGGGGAGCAGTACTTC.

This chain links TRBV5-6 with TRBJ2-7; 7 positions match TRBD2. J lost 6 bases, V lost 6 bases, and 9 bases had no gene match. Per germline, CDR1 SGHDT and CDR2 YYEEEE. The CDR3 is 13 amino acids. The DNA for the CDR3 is TGTGCCAGCATCACGGGAGGCCTGGCCGAGCAGTACTTC. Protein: CASITGGLAEQYF.

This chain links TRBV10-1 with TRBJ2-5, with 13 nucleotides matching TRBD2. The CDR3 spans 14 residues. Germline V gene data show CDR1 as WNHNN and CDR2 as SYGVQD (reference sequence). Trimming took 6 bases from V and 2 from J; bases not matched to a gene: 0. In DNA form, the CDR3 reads TGCGCCAGCAGGGGACTAGCGGGGCAAGAGACCCAGTACTTC. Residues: CASRGLAGQETQYF.

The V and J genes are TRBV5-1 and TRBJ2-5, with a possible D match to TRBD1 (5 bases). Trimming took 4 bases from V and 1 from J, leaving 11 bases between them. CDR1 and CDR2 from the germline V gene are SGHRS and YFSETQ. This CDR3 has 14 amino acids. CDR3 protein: CASSPWGFQETQYF. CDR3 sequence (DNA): TGCGCCAGCAGCCCTTGGGGCTTCCAAGAGACCCAGTACTTC.

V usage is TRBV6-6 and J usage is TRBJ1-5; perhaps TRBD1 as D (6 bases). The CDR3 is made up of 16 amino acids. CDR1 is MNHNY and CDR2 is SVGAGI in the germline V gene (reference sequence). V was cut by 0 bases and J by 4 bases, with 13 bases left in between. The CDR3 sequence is CASSYSIGTPNQPQHF. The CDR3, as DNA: TGTGCCAGCAGTTACTCGATAGGGACACCGAATCAGCCCCAGCATTTT.

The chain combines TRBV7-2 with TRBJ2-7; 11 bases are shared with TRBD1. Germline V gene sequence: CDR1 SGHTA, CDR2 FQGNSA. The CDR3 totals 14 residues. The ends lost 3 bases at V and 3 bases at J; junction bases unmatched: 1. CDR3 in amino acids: CASSLGQGVYEQYF. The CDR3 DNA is TGTGCCAGCAGCTTGGGACAGGGGGTCTACGAGCAGTACTTC.

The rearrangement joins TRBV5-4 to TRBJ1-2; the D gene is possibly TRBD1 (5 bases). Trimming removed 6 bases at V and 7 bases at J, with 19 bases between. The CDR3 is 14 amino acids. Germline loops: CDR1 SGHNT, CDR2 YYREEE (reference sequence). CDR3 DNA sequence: TGTGCCAGCACCGAAGTCCAGGGCAGGAGTGGCTACACCTTC. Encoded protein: CASTEVQGRSGYTF. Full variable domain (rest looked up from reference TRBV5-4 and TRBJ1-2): ETGVTQSPTHLIKTRGQQVTLRCSSQSGHNTVSWYQQALGQGPQFIFQYYREEENGRGNFPPRFSGLQFPNYSSELNVNALELDDSALYLCASTEVQGRSGYTFGSGTRLTVV.

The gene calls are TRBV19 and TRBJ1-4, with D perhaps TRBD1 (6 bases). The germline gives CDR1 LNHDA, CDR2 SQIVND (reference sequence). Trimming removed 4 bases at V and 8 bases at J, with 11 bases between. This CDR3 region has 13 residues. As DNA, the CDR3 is TGTGCCAGTAGTACAGGGGAACGAGAAAAACTGTTTTTT. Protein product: CASSTGEREKLFF.

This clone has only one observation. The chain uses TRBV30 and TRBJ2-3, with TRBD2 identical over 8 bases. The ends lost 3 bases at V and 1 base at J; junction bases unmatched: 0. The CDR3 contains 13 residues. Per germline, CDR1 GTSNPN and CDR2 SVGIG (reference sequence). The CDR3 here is CAWRAGGTDTQYF. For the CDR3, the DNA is TGTGCCTGGAGAGCGGGGGGCACAGATACGCAGTATTTT.

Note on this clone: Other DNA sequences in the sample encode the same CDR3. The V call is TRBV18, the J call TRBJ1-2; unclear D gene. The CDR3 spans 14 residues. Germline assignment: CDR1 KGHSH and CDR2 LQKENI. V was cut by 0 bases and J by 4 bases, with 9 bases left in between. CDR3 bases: TGTGCCAGCTCACCACCGACGGAGAGCTATGGCTACACCTTC. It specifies CASSPPTESYGYTF.

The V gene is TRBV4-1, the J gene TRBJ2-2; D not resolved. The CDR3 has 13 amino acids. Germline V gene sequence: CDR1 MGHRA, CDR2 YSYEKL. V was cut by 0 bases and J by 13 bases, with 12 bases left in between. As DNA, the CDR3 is TGCGCCAGCAGCCAAGATGTTGAGGAAAGGCTGTTTTTT. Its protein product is CASSQDVEERLFF.

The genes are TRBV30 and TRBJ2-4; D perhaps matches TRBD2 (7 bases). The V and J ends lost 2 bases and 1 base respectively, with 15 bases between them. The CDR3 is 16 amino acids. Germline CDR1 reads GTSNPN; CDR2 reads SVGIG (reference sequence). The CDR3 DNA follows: TGTGCCTGGAGTTCGAGGCGGGGGCACGCCAAAAACATTCAGTACTTC. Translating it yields CAWSSRRGHAKNIQYF.

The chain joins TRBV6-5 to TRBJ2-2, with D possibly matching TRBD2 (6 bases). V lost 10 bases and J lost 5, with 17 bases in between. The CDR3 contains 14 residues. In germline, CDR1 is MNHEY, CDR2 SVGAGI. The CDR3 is CATRRSGGTGELFF. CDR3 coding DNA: TGTGCCACCCGGCGATCTGGAGGGACCGGGGAGCTGTTTTTT.

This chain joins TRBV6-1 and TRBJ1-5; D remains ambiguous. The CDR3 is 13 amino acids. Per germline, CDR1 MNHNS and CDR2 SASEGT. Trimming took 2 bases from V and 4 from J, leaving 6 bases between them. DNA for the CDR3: TGTGCCAGCAGTGAACAGCCTAATCAGCCCCAGCATTTT. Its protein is CASSEQPNQPQHF.

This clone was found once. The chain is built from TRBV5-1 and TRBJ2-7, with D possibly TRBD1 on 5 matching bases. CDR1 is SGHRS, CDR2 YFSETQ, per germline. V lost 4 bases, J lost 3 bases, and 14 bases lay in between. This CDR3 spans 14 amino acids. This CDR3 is CASSAIGQLYEQYF. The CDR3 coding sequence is TGCGCCAGCAGCGCGATAGGACAACTCTACGAGCAGTACTTC.

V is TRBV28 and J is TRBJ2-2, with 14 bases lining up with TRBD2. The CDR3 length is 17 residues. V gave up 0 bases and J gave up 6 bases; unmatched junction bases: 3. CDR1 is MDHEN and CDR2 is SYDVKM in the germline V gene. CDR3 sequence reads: CASSLWRLAGGPGELFF. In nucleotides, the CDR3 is TGTGCCAGCAGTTTATGGCGACTAGCGGGGGGGCCCGGGGAGCTGTTTTTT.

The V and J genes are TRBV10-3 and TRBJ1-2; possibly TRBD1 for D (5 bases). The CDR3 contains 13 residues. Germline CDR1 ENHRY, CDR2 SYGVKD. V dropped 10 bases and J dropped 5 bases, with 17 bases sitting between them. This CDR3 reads CATGNGGRYGYTF. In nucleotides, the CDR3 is TGTGCCACCGGAAACGGGGGACGGTATGGCTACACCTTC.

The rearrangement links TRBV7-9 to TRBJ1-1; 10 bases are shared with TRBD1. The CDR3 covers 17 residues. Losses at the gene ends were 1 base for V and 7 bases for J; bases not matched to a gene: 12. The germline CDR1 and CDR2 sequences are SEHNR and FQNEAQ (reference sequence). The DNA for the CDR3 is TGTGCCAGCAGCTTAGGGGACAGGGGACTCAGGCGTGATGAAGCTTTCTTT. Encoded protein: CASSLGDRGLRRDEAFF.